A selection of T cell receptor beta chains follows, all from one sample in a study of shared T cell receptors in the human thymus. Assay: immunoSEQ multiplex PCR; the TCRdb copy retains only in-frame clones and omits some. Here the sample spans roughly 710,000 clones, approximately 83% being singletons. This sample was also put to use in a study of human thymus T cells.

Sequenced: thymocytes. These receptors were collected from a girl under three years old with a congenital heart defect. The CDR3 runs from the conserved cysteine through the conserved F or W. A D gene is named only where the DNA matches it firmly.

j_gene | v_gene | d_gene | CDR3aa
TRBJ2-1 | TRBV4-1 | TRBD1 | CASSNDRVGNEQFF
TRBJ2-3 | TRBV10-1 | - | CASSEGHSTDTQYF
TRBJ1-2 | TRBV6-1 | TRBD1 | CASSENLNRGNEGYTF
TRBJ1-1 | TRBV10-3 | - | CAIRRHQRTEAFF
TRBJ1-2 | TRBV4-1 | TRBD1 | CASCARGRGGYTF
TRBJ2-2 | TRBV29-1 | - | CSVVQDRNTGELFF
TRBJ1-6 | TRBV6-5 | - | CASSYVPGWAPLHF
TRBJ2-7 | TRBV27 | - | CASSSDRNSVDEQYF
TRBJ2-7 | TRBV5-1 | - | CASSLADSLLYEQYF
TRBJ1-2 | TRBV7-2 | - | CASREGRGAPSGYTF
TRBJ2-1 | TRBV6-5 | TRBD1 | CASSCGQGRGDEQFF
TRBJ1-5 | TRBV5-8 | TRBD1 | CASSFRRDRGAHQPQHF
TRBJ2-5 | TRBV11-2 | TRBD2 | CASSTTSGRGTQYF
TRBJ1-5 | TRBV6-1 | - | CASSEFLFPGLGQPQHF
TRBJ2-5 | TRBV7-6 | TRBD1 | CASSLSRQGESGSGETQYF
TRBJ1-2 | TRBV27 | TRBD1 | CASSAKGARGGYTF
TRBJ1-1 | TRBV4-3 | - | CASSQALGTSGTNTEAFF
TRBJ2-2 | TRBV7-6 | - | CASSSGGRTGELFF
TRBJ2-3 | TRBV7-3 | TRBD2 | CASSSSGENTDTQYF
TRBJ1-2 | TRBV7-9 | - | CASSFLWGVGGYTF
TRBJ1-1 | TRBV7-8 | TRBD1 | CASSSKGALTEAFF
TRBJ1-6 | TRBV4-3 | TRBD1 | CASSQVDRGNYNSPLHF
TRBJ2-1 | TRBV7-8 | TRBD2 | CASSPFPLRRGGQFF
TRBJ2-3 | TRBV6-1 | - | CASSGGQPAVATDTQYF
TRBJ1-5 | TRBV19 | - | CASSFGWGDNQPQHF
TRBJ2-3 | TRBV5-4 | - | CASSGTLTDTQYF
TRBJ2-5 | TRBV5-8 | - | CASSSGRHGRSPQETQYF
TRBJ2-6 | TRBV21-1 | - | CASSKGVRTSARSGANVLTF
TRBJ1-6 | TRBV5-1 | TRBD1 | CASSLAFGQGDPPYNSPLHF
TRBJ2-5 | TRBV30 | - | CAWSDPFLFVGQYF